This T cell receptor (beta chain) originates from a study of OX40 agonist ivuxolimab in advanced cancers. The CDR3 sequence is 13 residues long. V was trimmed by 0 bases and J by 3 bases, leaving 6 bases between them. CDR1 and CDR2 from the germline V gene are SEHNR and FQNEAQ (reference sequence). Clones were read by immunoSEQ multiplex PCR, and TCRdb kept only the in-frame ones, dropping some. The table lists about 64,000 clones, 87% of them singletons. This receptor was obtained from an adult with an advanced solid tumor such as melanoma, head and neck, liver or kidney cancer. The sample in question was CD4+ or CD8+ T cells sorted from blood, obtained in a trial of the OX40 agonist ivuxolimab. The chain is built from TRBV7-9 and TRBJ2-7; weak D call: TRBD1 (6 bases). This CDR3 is CASSLAGGYEQYF. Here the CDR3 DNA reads TGTGCCAGCAGCTTAGCAGGGGGCTACGAGCAGTACTTC.